This TCR beta chain originates from a study of blood T cell repertoires in COVID-19. This clone has just one count. The protocol was immunoSEQ multiplex PCR, while the TCRdb copy is restricted to in-frame clones and leaves out a portion. The sample contains fewer than 15,000 clones, less than 90% of which appear only once. Germline V lookup: CDR1 SGHVS, CDR2 FQNEAQ. V shed 3 bases and J shed 4 bases, with 7 bases lying between them. This CDR3 contains 13 residues. The genes are TRBV7-8 and TRBJ1-3; the D gene is possibly TRBD1 (5 bases). The specimen sequenced was peripheral blood. This sequence was found in an elderly man with acute or convalescent COVID-19. This CDR3 reads CASSFNRGNTIYF. CDR3 nucleotides: TGTGCCAGCAGCTTTAACAGGGGAAACACCATATATTTT.